These 2 T cell receptor beta chains were all obtained from the same sample, sequenced in a study of blood T cell repertoires in COVID-19. Some clones are missing from TCRdb's copy, which holds only in-frame ones; the method was immunoSEQ multiplex PCR. The sample records more than 120,000 clones, about 89% being singletons. Sequences were obtained from peripheral blood. The receptors originated from a man between 45 and 60 years old who had recovered from COVID-19.

V is TRBV6-6 and J is TRBJ2-1, with 9 bases matching TRBD2. The germline gives CDR1 MNHNY, CDR2 SVGAGI (reference sequence). The CDR3 length is 17 residues. The V segment lost 5 bases and the J segment 9 bases; nucleotides outside the gene matches: 17. The DNA of the CDR3 is TGTGCCAGCAGTCTCCTCGGTAGCGGGGGATCACAGGGTGAGCAGTTCTTC. Its translation: CASSLLGSGGSQGEQFF.

The chain carries TRBV27 and TRBJ2-3; D is ambiguous. The V and J ends lost 2 bases and 5 bases respectively, with 8 bases between them. Germline V gene sequence: CDR1 MNHEY, CDR2 SMNVEV (reference sequence). The CDR3 runs to 13 residues. The CDR3 spells CASSLTPGDTQYF. In DNA form, the CDR3 reads TGTGCCAGCAGTTTAACCCCCGGAGATACGCAGTATTTT.